The 2 T cell receptor beta chains reported below all come from one sample, sequenced in a study of cytomegalovirus exposure and HLA in healthy donors (dated 2017 in TCRdb). Library preparation employed the immunoSEQ multiplex PCR assay. A mixture of 60 forward primers for TCR Vbeta segments and 13 reverse primers for TCR Jbeta segments was used in the multiplex PCR. Here the immuneACCESS table is served through TCRdb, limited to in-frame sequences with V and J called. Missing clones are a known gap in these copies; in checked studies unresolved V genes cover under half, and the rest lacks a known reason. This sample has about 120,000 clones in its table, and about three quarters of those were observed once. The ten largest clones add up to 3% to 4% of the sample. Sequenced input: PBMCs. The receptor set was obtained from a woman aged 30 to 39 in good health and CMV-seropositive.

A few counts support this clone. The chain couples TRBV27 to TRBJ2-2; no clear D gene. This CDR3 has 13 amino acids. CDR1 and CDR2 from the germline V gene are MNHEY and SMNVEV (reference sequence). Trimming took 3 bases from V and 6 from J, leaving 8 bases between them. The CDR3 reads CASSFTAAGELFF. For the CDR3, the DNA is TGTGCCAGCAGTTTCACTGCGGCCGGGGAGCTGTTTTTT.

The chain has TRBV5-4 and TRBJ1-6; D uncertain. Between the trimmed V and J ends, which lost 6 bases and 7 bases, there was a span of 20 bases. Looked up from germline, CDR1 is SGHNT and CDR2 is YYREEE (reference sequence). The CDR3 loop spans 16 amino acids. The CDR3, as DNA: TGTGCCAGCAACTCTCGTCCCGGCGGTTCCAATTCACCCCTCCACTTT. Translating gives CASNSRPGGSNSPLHF.